This T cell receptor beta chain was sequenced in a study of cytomegalovirus exposure and HLA in healthy donors. General observations from the study: In a later analysis, the majority of CMV-associated beta chains seemingly showed HLA restriction. The productive fraction for most TCR beta V segments was about 87% or about 30% in an earlier analysis. As confirmed in vitro, three CMV-associated chains were specific for CMV antigens.

As regards this clone: Antigen unknown.

PCR amplification relied on 60 Vbeta primers (plus 13 Jbeta primers). Only in-frame clones appear in the TCRdb table, and some are missing; sequencing was by immunoSEQ multiplex PCR. The data hold about 150,000 clones, with more than 75% observed a single time. The CDR3 sequence is 16 residues long. Trimming took 6 bases from V and 10 from J; bases not matched to a gene: 17. CDR1 and CDR2 (germline): ENHRY, SYGVKD. V usage is TRBV10-3 and J usage is TRBJ2-1; 8 bases agree with TRBD1. The clonotype originates from a human donor in good health. The specimen was PBMCs. The DNA of the CDR3 is TGTGCCATCAGCCTAAACCAGGACAGGGAAGGCCCCGAGCAGTTCTTC. Residues: CAISLNQDREGPEQFF.